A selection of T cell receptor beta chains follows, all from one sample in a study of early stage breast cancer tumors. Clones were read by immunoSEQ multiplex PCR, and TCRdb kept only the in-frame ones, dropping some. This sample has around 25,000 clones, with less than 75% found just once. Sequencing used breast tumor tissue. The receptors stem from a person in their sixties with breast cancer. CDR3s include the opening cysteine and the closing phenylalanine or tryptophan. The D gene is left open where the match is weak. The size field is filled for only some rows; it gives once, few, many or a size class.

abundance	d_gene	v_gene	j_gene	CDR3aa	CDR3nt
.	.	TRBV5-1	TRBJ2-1	CASSDGRREQFF	TGCGCCAGCAGCGACGGGAGAAGGGAGCAGTTCTTC
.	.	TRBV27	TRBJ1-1	CASSLEEYTEAFF	TGTGCCAGCAGTTTAGAGGAGTACACTGAAGCTTTCTTT
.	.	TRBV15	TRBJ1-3	CATSPIRGNTIYF	TGTGCCACCAGCCCTATCAGGGGAAACACCATATATTTT
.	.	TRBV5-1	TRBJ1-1	CASSLGGASFTNTEAFF	TGCGCCAGCAGCTTGGGTGGGGCCTCTTTTACAAACACTGAAGCTTTCTTT
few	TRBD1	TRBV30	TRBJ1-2	CACGQGKYGYTF	TGTGCCTGTGGACAGGGGAAATATGGCTACACCTTC
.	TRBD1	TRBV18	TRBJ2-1	CASSPDRDNEQFF	TGTGCCAGCTCCCCCGACAGGGACAATGAGCAGTTCTTC
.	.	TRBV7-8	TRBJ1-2	CASSLAGYNYGYTF	TGTGCCAGCAGCTTAGCGGGCTACAACTATGGCTACACCTTC
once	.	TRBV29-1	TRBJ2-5	CSVLSGVLQETQYF	TGCAGCGTTTTATCAGGGGTCCTCCAAGAGACCCAGTACTTC
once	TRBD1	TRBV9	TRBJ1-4	CASSVGWTGGEKLFF	TGTGCCAGCAGCGTAGGATGGACAGGGGGAGAAAAACTGTTTTTT
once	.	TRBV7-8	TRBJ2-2	CASSLNLHSVTGELFF	TGTGCCAGCAGCTTAAACCTCCATAGCGTTACCGGGGAGCTGTTTTTT
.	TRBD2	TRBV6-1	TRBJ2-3	CASTWTSGSTDTQYF	TGTGCCAGCACTTGGACTAGCGGGAGCACAGATACGCAGTATTTT